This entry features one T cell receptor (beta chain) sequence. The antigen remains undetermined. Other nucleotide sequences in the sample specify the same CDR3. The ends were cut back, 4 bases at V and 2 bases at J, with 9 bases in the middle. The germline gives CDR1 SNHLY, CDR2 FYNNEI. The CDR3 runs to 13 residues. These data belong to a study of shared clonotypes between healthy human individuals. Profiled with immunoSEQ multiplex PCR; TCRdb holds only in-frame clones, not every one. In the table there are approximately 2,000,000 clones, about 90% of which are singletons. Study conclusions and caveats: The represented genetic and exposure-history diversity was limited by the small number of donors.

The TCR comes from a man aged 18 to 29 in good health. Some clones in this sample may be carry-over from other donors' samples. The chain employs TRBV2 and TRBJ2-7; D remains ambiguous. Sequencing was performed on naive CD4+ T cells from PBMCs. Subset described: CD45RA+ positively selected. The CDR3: CASSAERAYEQYF. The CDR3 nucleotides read TGTGCCAGCAGTGCCGAGCGAGCCTACGAGCAGTACTTC.